The 20 T cell receptor beta chains presented below share a single source sample, sequenced in a study of response to subunit inactivated influenza vaccine. MiXCR, applied by TCRdb to the RT-PCR reads, yields one record per CDR3 protein. The top ten hold about 9.4% of the sample, which has around 790,000 distinct CDR3 sequences, 21% seen once. Sequencing used PBMCs from blood, obtained more than 4 days after vaccination. All receptors derive from a man between 45 and 60 years old who received an inactivated influenza vaccine.

The chain is built from TRBV5-1 and TRBJ2-2; a possible D gene is TRBD1 (6 bases). The CDR3 loop spans 16 amino acids. The germline V and J ends were trimmed by 0 bases and 4 bases, with 13 bases remaining between them. CDR1 is SGHRS, CDR2 YFSETQ, per germline. The CDR3 DNA is TGCGCCAGCAGCTTGGATGGGGGCTTTGGCACCGGGGAGCTGTTTTTT. Translation gives CASSLDGGFGTGELFF.

This chain joins TRBV20-1 and TRBJ1-5, with D perhaps TRBD1 (6 bases). The V end lost 3 bases, the J end lost 5 bases, and 29 bases lay between the germline ends. The germline V gene has CDR1 DFQATT and CDR2 SNEGSKA (reference sequence). CDR3 length equals 19 residues. The CDR3: CSASSPGTPSSRSYQPQHF. As DNA, the CDR3 is TGCAGTGCTAGTAGTCCCGGGACACCATCCTCAAGATCGTATCAGCCCCAGCATTTT.

A few counts support this clonotype. The V and J genes are TRBV7-6 and TRBJ2-1, with TRBD2 identical over 11 bases. The V segment lost 2 bases and the J segment 11 bases; nucleotides outside the gene matches: 8. This CDR3 is 15 amino acids long. Germline V lookup: CDR1 SGHVS, CDR2 FNYEAQ. CDR3 in amino acids: CASSLLWTSGLKQFF. The CDR3 nucleotides read TGTGCCAGCAGCTTACTTTGGACTAGCGGGCTAAAGCAGTTCTTC. The full variable domain, its missing parts supplied by reference TRBV7-6 and TRBJ2-1, is GAGVSQSPRYKVTKRGQDVALRCDPISGHVSLYWYRQALGQGPEFLTYFNYEAQQDKSGLPNDRFSAERPEGSISTLTIQRTEQRDSAMYRCASSLLWTSGLKQFFGPGTRLTVL.

This clonotype was observed many times. The chain combines TRBV20-1 with TRBJ2-4; D is possibly TRBD1 or TRBD2 (5 bases each). This CDR3 is built from 14 residues. V was trimmed by 5 bases and J by 2 bases, leaving 13 bases between them. CDR1 is DFQATT, CDR2 SNEGSKA, per germline (reference sequence). The CDR3 reads CSARGGFSKNIQYF. DNA for the CDR3: TGCAGTGCTCGGGGCGGGTTCTCCAAAAACATTCAGTACTTC.

This clonotype showed up just a few times. The rearrangement joins TRBV28 to TRBJ2-3; TRBD2 aligns across 11 bases. In germline, CDR1 is MDHEN, CDR2 SYDVKM. The V and J ends lost 6 bases and 5 bases, in that order; junction bases with no gene match: 13. This CDR3 has 17 residues. The CDR3 is CASSPWGVAGGEDTQYF. DNA of the CDR3: TGTGCCAGCAGCCCTTGGGGAGTAGCGGGAGGGGAAGATACGCAGTATTTT. Full variable domain (rest looked up from reference TRBV28 and TRBJ2-3): DVKVTQSSRYLVKRTGEKVFLECVQDMDHENMFWYRQDPGLGLRLIYFSYDVKMKEKGDIPEGYSVSREKKERFSLILESASTNQTSMYLCASSPWGVAGGEDTQYFGPGTRLTVL.

Regarding this clonotype: The junction does not match germline at one end; this may be a read error. The chain carries TRBV7-9 and TRBJ2-3; the match to TRBD2 covers 7 bases. The CDR3 consists of 14 residues. Germline assignment: CDR1 SEHNR and CDR2 FQNEAQ (reference sequence). This CDR3 is CASSVAGWTDTQYF. Here the CDR3 DNA reads TGTGCCAGCAGCGTAGCGGGTTGGACAGATACGCAGTATTTT.

Only a few counts were recorded for this clonotype. The genes are TRBV28 and TRBJ1-1; D is unresolved. Deletions cut 1 base from V and 12 bases from J, with 6 bases between. The CDR3 runs to 10 residues. Germline V gene lookup returns CDR1 MDHEN and CDR2 SYDVKM. CDR3 nucleotides: TGTGCCAGCAGTTTATTCCGGACTTTCTTT. Translating gives CASSLFRTFF. Looking up the rest from reference TRBV28 and TRBJ1-1 gives the full variable domain: DVKVTQSSRYLVKRTGEKVFLECVQDMDHENMFWYRQDPGLGLRLIYFSYDVKMKEKGDIPEGYSVSREKKERFSLILESASTNQTSMYLCASSLFRTFFGQGTRLTVV.

The chain couples TRBV6-1 to TRBJ2-1, with 8 bases that match TRBD1. CDR3 length: 17 residues. V was clipped by 5 bases and J by 5 bases; unmatched bases: 14. Germline loops: CDR1 MNHNS, CDR2 SASEGT. CDR3 DNA: TGTGCCAGCAGTCCCGCATGGGACAGGTTAGGAAACAATGAGCAGTTCTTC. The encoded protein is CASSPAWDRLGNNEQFF.

V and J are TRBV28 and TRBJ1-5, with D possibly TRBD1 on 5 matching bases. The germline V gene encodes CDR1 MDHEN and CDR2 SYDVKM. Trimming removed 5 bases at V and 2 bases at J, with 10 bases between. CDR3 size: 14 residues. The CDR3 sequence: CASSRGRGNQPQHF. The CDR3 nucleotides are TGTGCCAGCAGTAGGGGAAGGGGCAATCAGCCCCAGCATTTT. Together with reference TRBV28 and TRBJ1-5, the CDR3 gives the full variable domain: DVKVTQSSRYLVKRTGEKVFLECVQDMDHENMFWYRQDPGLGLRLIYFSYDVKMKEKGDIPEGYSVSREKKERFSLILESASTNQTSMYLCASSRGRGNQPQHFGDGTRLSIL.

This clonotype has a single count. The chain is built from TRBV7-6 and TRBJ2-7; 11 bases map to TRBD2. Trimming took 5 bases from V and 6 from J; bases not matched to a gene: 3. There are 13 residues in the CDR3. Germline CDR1 SGHVS, CDR2 FNYEAQ. CDR3 region: CASSIGTSGEQYF. As DNA, the CDR3 is TGTGCCAGCAGCATCGGGACTAGCGGCGAGCAGTACTTC.

The chain recombines TRBV7-9 with TRBJ2-3; D may correspond to TRBD1 or TRBD2 (5 bases each). The CDR3 is 14 amino acids. Germline V lookup: CDR1 SEHNR, CDR2 FQNEAQ (reference sequence). V lost 4 bases to trimming and J lost 7 bases, with 15 bases between them. The CDR3 nucleotides read TGTGCCAGCAGCTCATCCGGGACCTCCCATACGCAGTATTTT. It specifies CASSSSGTSHTQYF.

V and J are TRBV3-1 and TRBJ2-3; no firm D call. CDR3 size: 13 residues. V lost 0 bases and J lost 9, with 10 bases in between. Germline V lookup: CDR1 LGHDT, CDR2 YNNKEL (reference sequence). DNA of the CDR3: TGTGCCAGCAGCCAAGATAGCCAGGTAACGCAGTATTTT. It yields the protein CASSQDSQVTQYF.

J is TRBJ2-7 and V is TRBV29-1, with TRBD2 identical over 11 bases. The CDR3 consists of 14 residues. Per the germline V gene, CDR1 is SQVTM and CDR2 is ANQGSEA. The V segment lost 4 bases and the J segment 6 bases; nucleotides outside the gene matches: 8. The DNA of the CDR3 is TGCAGCGTTGTTTTTACTAGCGGGAGTGGCGAGCAGTACTTC. Translation: CSVVFTSGSGEQYF.

V and J are TRBV5-1 and TRBJ1-1; maybe TRBD1 (5 bases). Germline V gene lookup returns CDR1 SGHRS and CDR2 YFSETQ. The CDR3 is 14 amino acids. V was cut by 2 bases and J by 5 bases, with 13 bases left in between. The CDR3, as DNA: TGCGCCAGCAGCTTAGAGGCAGGGAGAACTGAAGCTTTCTTT. This sequence encodes CASSLEAGRTEAFF. Full variable domain (remainder filled in from reference TRBV5-1 and TRBJ1-1): KAGVTQTPRYLIKTRGQQVTLSCSPISGHRSVSWYQQTPGQGLQFLFEYFSETQRNKGNFPGRFSGRQFSNSRSEMNVSTLELGDSALYLCASSLEAGRTEAFFGQGTRLTVV.

This clonotype was found a few times. The rearrangement links TRBV20-1 to TRBJ2-1; D not certain. Trimming removed 5 bases at V and 9 bases at J, with 17 bases between. Germline CDR1 is DFQATT and CDR2 is SNEGSKA (reference sequence). The CDR3 has 13 amino acids. CDR3 amino acids: CSALTVGNGEQFF. The CDR3 DNA reads TGCAGTGCTTTGACCGTAGGGAACGGTGAGCAGTTCTTC.

This chain uses TRBV6-1 with TRBJ2-2; D remains ambiguous. The V and J ends lost 6 bases and 2 bases respectively, with 16 bases between them. Germline-derived CDR1 and CDR2 are MNHNS and SASEGT. The CDR3 loop spans 16 amino acids. The CDR3, as DNA: TGTGCCAGCAGCCCCCCTGCCCGGATCAACACCGGGGAGCTGTTTTTT. This sequence encodes CASSPPARINTGELFF.

The rearrangement links TRBV7-2 to TRBJ2-3, with D perhaps matching TRBD2 (5 bases). Trimming cost V 7 bases and J 0 bases, with 8 bases left between them. Germline V gives CDR1 SGHTA, CDR2 FQGNSA. The length of the CDR3 is 13 residues. CDR3 nucleotides: TGTGCCAGCACTGAGGGTAGCACAGATACGCAGTATTTT. This sequence encodes CASTEGSTDTQYF.

The chain combines TRBV12-3 or TRBV12-4 with TRBJ1-5; TRBD1 matches 7 bases. The junction had 6 bases not matched to a gene; V was cut back by 3 bases and J by 1 base. This CDR3 has 16 residues. The chain's CDR3 is CASSFSTGTSNQPQHF. In nucleotides, the CDR3 is TGTGCCAGCAGTTTTTCGACAGGGACAAGCAATCAGCCCCAGCATTTT.

The J gene is TRBJ1-1, the V gene TRBV5-6, with D hard to call. The length of the CDR3 is 15 residues. Germline V gene lookup returns CDR1 SGHDT and CDR2 YYEEEE. The germline V and J ends were trimmed by 1 base and 6 bases, with 16 bases remaining between them. The CDR3 DNA is TGTGCCAGCAGCTTGAGGTCCCCCGGAATACCTGAAGCTTTCTTT. It encodes CASSLRSPGIPEAFF.

V and J are TRBV3-1 and TRBJ2-1, with TRBD2 identical over 9 bases. Trimming cost V 1 base and J 9 bases; bases outside gene matches: 4. The CDR3 runs to 14 residues. Germline CDR1 and CDR2: LGHDT and YNNKEL (reference sequence). CDR3 in amino acids: CASSQGGRAVEQFF. CDR3 bases: TGTGCCAGCAGCCAAGGCGGGAGGGCCGTTGAGCAGTTCTTC.